This TCR beta chain was documented in a study of T cells in Graves' hyperthyroidism and ophthalmopathy. For the study at large: The blood sample was taken at first diagnosis, before treatment began.

The V gene's germline CDR1 is MDHEN and CDR2 SYDVKM. The CDR3 contains 15 residues. Trimming took off 4 bases at V and 1 base at J, with 13 bases between the two ends. Authors of the study amplified TCR beta CDR3 regions from RNA transcripts. First-round RT-PCR of the TCR CDR3 relied on the HTBI primer set. TCRdb re-called the multiplex PCR reads with MiXCR, one entry per CDR3 protein. The top ten hold roughly an eighth of the sample, which has fewer than 750,000 distinct CDR3 sequences, around 15% seen once. For ophthalmopathy patients, the Clinical Activity Score was at least 3 and the NOSPECS grade at least 4; duration was under 3 months. Uncontrolled infection, other autoimmune disease, pregnancy or lactation disqualified patients from enrolment. Study-level results: Ophthalmopathy was told apart from stable hyperthyroidism by a 13 V-J model.

Notes on this clonotype: What it binds is unknown.

The sequence came from a woman aged 45-65 years with Graves' ophthalmopathy. The chain carries TRBV28 and TRBJ1-1, with a weak D call TRBD1 (6 bases). Sequenced sample: blood. The CDR3 bases are TGTGCCAGCAGTTCAATAGGGGGGGGGAACACTGAAGCTTTCTTT. As protein: CASSSIGGGNTEAFF.